The 10 T cell receptor beta chains below were found in one sample sequenced in a study of blood T cell repertoires in COVID-19. The data were produced by immunoSEQ multiplex PCR, yet TCRdb's version contains in-frame clones alone and is incomplete. The sample includes about 170,000 clones, less than 90% of them seen just once. The sample taken for sequencing was PBMCs or T cells enriched from blood (not recorded which). These receptors were taken from a woman in her forties or fifties who had recovered from COVID-19.

This chain uses TRBV30 with TRBJ2-1; TRBD2 aligns across 8 bases. The CDR3 contains 15 residues. Trimming took 0 bases from V and 8 from J; bases not matched to a gene: 9. Germline CDR1 is GTSNPN and CDR2 is SVGIG (reference sequence). The CDR3 DNA reads as TGTGCCTGGAGTGTACCGGGCGGGAGGTGGTATGAGCAGTTCTTC. Its translation: CAWSVPGGRWYEQFF.

The chain couples TRBV6-5 to TRBJ1-2; TRBD1 is a possible D gene (5 bases). The germline V gene has CDR1 MNHEY and CDR2 SVGAGI. This CDR3 contains 13 residues. Deletions cut 7 bases from V and 2 bases from J, with 11 bases between. The CDR3 DNA reads as TGTGCCAGCACTAAAGACAGAAACTATGGCTACACCTTC. Translating gives CASTKDRNYGYTF.

This clone occurred once. V usage is TRBV13 and J usage is TRBJ2-7; 9 bases are a match to TRBD1. V gave up 5 bases and J gave up 0 bases; unmatched junction bases: 8. Germline loops: CDR1 PRHDT, CDR2 FYEKMQ (reference sequence). The length of the CDR3 is 16 residues. This CDR3 reads CASSRRQGVLSYEQYF. The CDR3 DNA follows: TGTGCCAGCAGCCGACGACAGGGGGTGCTCTCCTACGAGCAGTACTTC.

The V call is TRBV5-5, the J call TRBJ1-1; 9 nucleotides agree with TRBD1. This CDR3 is 14 amino acids long. CDR1 SGHKS and CDR2 YYEKEE come from the germline V gene (reference sequence). Losses at the gene ends were 1 base for V and 3 bases for J; bases not matched to a gene: 1. CDR3 bases: TGTGCCAGCAGCTTGTGGACAGGGGACACTGAAGCTTTCTTT. This sequence encodes CASSLWTGDTEAFF.

The J gene is TRBJ1-5, the V gene TRBV2; D is unresolved. The CDR3 loop spans 17 amino acids. V shed 2 bases and J shed 0 bases, with 14 bases lying between them. Germline values: CDR1 SNHLY, CDR2 FYNNEI. The DNA for the CDR3 is TGTGCCAGCAGTGAACGGAGGGAGACCTATAGCAATCAGCCCCAGCATTTT. It encodes CASSERRETYSNQPQHF.

The J gene is TRBJ1-1, the V gene TRBV6-5; TRBD1 matches 8 bases. The CDR3 is made up of 14 amino acids. Germline lookup yields CDR1 MNHEY and CDR2 SVGAGI. The J segment lost 1 base and the V segment lost 6 bases, leaving 4 bases of the junction unmatched. The CDR3 DNA reads as TGTGCCAGCAGGGGGGACAGGAGGAACACTGAAGCTTTCTTT. Its protein product is CASRGDRRNTEAFF.

The chain has TRBV2 and TRBJ1-1; no clear D. Trimming took 4 bases from V and 2 from J, leaving 8 bases between them. The CDR3 spans 13 residues. Germline values: CDR1 SNHLY, CDR2 FYNNEI. CDR3 DNA: TGTGCCAGCAGTGGAAACAGAAACACTGAAGCTTTCTTT. Translated, it gives CASSGNRNTEAFF.

This sequence joins TRBV30 and TRBJ2-6; tentative D call: TRBD2 (5 bases). The CDR3 length is 12 residues. Germline V gene sequence: CDR1 GTSNPN, CDR2 SVGIG (reference sequence). V lost 5 bases, J lost 3 bases, and 5 bases lay in between. The CDR3 sequence is CAWGSGANVLTF. The CDR3 nucleotides read TGTGCCTGGGGGAGTGGGGCCAACGTCCTGACTTTC.

V is TRBV6-5 and J is TRBJ1-2; D perhaps matches TRBD1 (6 bases). Germline V lookup: CDR1 MNHEY, CDR2 SVGAGI. Trimming shortened V by 6 bases and J by 4 bases, and 18 bases separated the two germline ends. This CDR3 spans 15 amino acids. This CDR3 is CASRPGAGVSYGYTF. CDR3 in DNA: TGTGCCAGCAGGCCTGGGGCAGGGGTGAGCTATGGCTACACCTTC.

The gene calls are TRBV29-1 and TRBJ1-2; D is unclear. This CDR3 is built from 12 residues. V gave up 1 base and J gave up 8 bases, with 11 bases separating them. Germline V CDR1 and CDR2: SQVTM, ANQGSEA. CDR3 residues: CSVEGLSGGYTF. DNA of the CDR3: TGCAGCGTTGAAGGCCTCTCGGGGGGCTACACCTTC. Together with reference TRBV29-1 and TRBJ1-2, the CDR3 gives the full variable domain: SAVISQKPSRDICQRGTSLTIQCQVDSQVTMMFWYRQQPGQSLTLIATANQGSEATYESGFVIDKFPISRPNLTFSTLTVSNMSPEDSSIYLCSVEGLSGGYTFGSGTRLTVV.